This T cell receptor (beta chain) was captured by sequencing in a study of T-cell memory formation after mild COVID-19. General study points: Chiefly within CM and EM were the contracting CD4+ clones; CD8+ ones were within EMRA.

Trimming cost V 0 bases and J 8 bases; bases outside gene matches: 4. There are 14 residues in the CDR3. CDR1 SQVTM and CDR2 ANQGSEA come from the germline V gene. As regards this clonotype: The antigen remains unidentified.

Each CDR3 protein gets one entry after TCRdb re-called the 5' RACE reads with MiXCR. The data show 250,000 to 350,000 distinct CDR3 sequences, over 11% seen once. The rearrangement uses TRBV29-1 and TRBJ2-1; TRBD1 matches 10 bases. The TCR was taken from a man aged 18 to 30 who had mild COVID-19 (a few samples of this study predate the infection). Cell type and time point are not known. Sequencing was carried out using PBMCs or a T cell subset sorted from them (not recorded which). The CDR3 nucleotides are TGCAGCGTTGAAGACCGGGACAGGGGATATGAGCAGTTCTTC. This encodes CSVEDRDRGYEQFF.